This TCR beta chain originates from a study of T cell repertoires in cytomegalovirus infection. Study background: Well-studied HLA-B-restricted CMV epitopes were used in the study alongside recently identified HLA-C-restricted ones. Public TCR beta signatures were indicative of both CMV infection and a matching HLA type. Regarding the study as a whole: HLA-C-restricted CMV clonotypes gave the most frequent clonotype in two of eight donors. Cumulative public TCR beta family frequency identified CMV carriers with the relevant HLA.

As regards this clonotype: The antigen is undetermined.

TCRdb itself ran the reads through MiXCR, one entry per CDR3 protein. The profile covers some 940,000 distinct CDR3 sequences, with 25% to 40% appearing a single time and over 10% taken by the ten largest. CDR1 is SGHTA, CDR2 FQGTGA, per germline. The CDR3 loop spans 16 amino acids. The germline V and J ends were trimmed by 2 bases and 2 bases, with 13 bases remaining between them. This receptor was obtained from a human donor in good health (CMV status not recorded). Some clones in this sample may be carry-over from other donors' samples. The starting material was cultured CD8+ T cells from PBMCs, obtained from culture after CMV antigen stimulation. The rearrangement links TRBV7-3 to TRBJ2-1; no reliable D call. The CDR3 DNA follows: TGTGCCAGCAGCTTAGAATGGGGATCGGCCTACAATGAGCAGTTCTTC. Amino acid sequence: CASSLEWGSAYNEQFF.